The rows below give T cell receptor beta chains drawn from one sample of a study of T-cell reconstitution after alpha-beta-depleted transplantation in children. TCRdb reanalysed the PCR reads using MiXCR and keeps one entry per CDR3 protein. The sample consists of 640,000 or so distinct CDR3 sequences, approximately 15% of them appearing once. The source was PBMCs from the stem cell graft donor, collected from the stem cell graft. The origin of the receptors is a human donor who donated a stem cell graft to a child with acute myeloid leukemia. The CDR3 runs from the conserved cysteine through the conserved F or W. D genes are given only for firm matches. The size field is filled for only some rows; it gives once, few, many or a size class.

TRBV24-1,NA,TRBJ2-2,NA,TGTGCCACCACCACAGAGTCGAACACCGGGGAGCTGTTTTTT,CATTTESNTGELFF
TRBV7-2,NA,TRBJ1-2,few,TGTGCCAGCAGGACCCAGGGTATGGAAGGCTACACCTTC,CASRTQGMEGYTF
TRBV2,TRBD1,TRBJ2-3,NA,TGTGCCAGCAAATCGACAGGGCCACAGGATACGCAGTATTTT,CASKSTGPQDTQYF
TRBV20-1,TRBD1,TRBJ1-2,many,TGCAGTGCTAGGACAGGGAGGTACTATGGCTACACCTTC,CSARTGRYYGYTF
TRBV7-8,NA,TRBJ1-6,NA,TGTGCCAGCAGCTTTCCCGGACCCGCTATGTCCCCCCTCCACTTT,CASSFPGPAMSPLHF
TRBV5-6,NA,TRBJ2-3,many,TGTGCCAGCAGCTTAGGGGTAGATACGCAGTATTTT,CASSLGVDTQYF
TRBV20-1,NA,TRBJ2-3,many,TGCAGTGCTAGTACCGGGGCTTTCAGCACAGATACGCAGTATTTT,CSASTGAFSTDTQYF
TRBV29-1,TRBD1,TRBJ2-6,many,TGCAGCGCAGGGACAGGACTCTCTGGGGCCAACGTCCTGACTTTC,CSAGTGLSGANVLTF
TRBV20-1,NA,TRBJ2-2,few,TGCAGTGCTGTTCGGGGGGCTGGCACCGGGGAGCTGTTTTTT,CSAVRGAGTGELFF
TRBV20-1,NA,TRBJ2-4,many,TGCAGTACGGCCGGGTCTTGGGCCAAAAACATTCAGTACTTC,CSTAGSWAKNIQYF
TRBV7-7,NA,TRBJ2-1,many,TGTGCCAGCAGCTTATTCGGGGGCGAGCAGTTCTTC,CASSLFGGEQFF
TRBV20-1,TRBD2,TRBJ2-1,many,TGCAGTGCCAAAAGCGGGGGCAAGGGTTCCTACAATGAGCAGTTCTTC,CSAKSGGKGSYNEQFF
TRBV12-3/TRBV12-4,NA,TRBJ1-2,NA,TGTGCCAGCAGTCGGCCCGGAGGGGCGCGGGGTGGCTACACCTTC,CASSRPGGARGGYTF
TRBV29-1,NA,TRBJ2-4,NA,TGCAGCGTTGCCCGGGGGCCCGGGGACATTCAGTACTTC,CSVARGPGDIQYF
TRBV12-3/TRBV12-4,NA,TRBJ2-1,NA,TGTGCCAGCAGTTTCGGGGGAATCGGGGAGCAGTTCTTC,CASSFGGIGEQFF
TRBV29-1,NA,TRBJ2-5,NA,TGCAGCGTACTAGGGGTTGAGGGGGAAACCCAAGAGACCCAGTACTTC,CSVLGVEGETQETQYF
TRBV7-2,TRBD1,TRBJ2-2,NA,TGTGCCAGCACCCCTTACCCGGGACAGATGATCACCGGGGAGCTGTTTTTT,CASTPYPGQMITGELFF
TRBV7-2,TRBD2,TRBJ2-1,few,TGTGCCAGCAGCTACAAGCGGGGGGGCCTTAATGAGCAGTTCTTC,CASSYKRGGLNEQFF
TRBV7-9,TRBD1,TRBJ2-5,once,TGTGCCAGCAGCCCGGGACAGGGTGCCCAAGAGACCCAGTACTTC,CASSPGQGAQETQYF
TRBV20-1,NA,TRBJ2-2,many,TGCAGTGCTAGAGACGAGTCACTGAACACCGGGGAGCTGTTTTTT,CSARDESLNTGELFF
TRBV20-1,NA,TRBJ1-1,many,TGCAGTGCCAGTTTTTCCGAAGGAGCTGACGCTTTCTTT,CSASFSEGADAFF
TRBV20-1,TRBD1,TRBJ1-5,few,TGCAGTGTAACCGACAGGGGGTATCAGCCCCAGCATTTT,CSVTDRGYQPQHF
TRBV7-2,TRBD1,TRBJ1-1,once,TGTGCCAGCAGCGCTTACACAGGGGTCACTGAAGCTTTCTTT,CASSAYTGVTEAFF
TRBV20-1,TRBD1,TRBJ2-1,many,TGCAGTGCTAGAGGTACAGCGGACAGGGGGGGATACAATGAGCAGTTCTTC,CSARGTADRGGYNEQFF
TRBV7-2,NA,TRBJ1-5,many,TGTGCCAGCAGCTTAAGATTTCAGGGCCAGCCCCAGCATTTT,CASSLRFQGQPQHF
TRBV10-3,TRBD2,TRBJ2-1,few,TGTGCCATCAAGGGGTGGACTAGGGGTTTTGGCGATGAGCAGTTCTTC,CAIKGWTRGFGDEQFF
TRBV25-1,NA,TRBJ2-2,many,TGTGCCAGCAGTGATGGGGTCAACACCGGGGAGCTGTTTTTT,CASSDGVNTGELFF
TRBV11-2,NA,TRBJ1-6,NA,TGTGCCAGCAGCTTACCGAGCGCCTATAATTCACCCCTCCACTTT,CASSLPSAYNSPLHF
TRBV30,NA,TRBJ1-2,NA,TGTGCCTGGAGTCTCGGGACTAACTATGGCTACACCTTC,CAWSLGTNYGYTF
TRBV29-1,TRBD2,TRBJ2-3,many,TGCAGCGTTCCTCAGGGAGGGGATACGCAGTATTTT,CSVPQGGDTQYF
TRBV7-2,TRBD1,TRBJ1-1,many,TGTGCCAGCAGCCCGGACAGGGGGCGAGACACTGAAGCTTTCTTT,CASSPDRGRDTEAFF
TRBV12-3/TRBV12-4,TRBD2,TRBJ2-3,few,TGTGCCAGCAGCAGCGAGAGCGGGGGAGCAGATACGCAGTATTTT,CASSSESGGADTQYF
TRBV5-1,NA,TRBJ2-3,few,TGCGCCAGCAGCTTAAATGGGCAGGCAACAGATACGCAGTATTTT,CASSLNGQATDTQYF
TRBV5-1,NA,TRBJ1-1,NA,TGCGCCAGCAGCTTTAGTCCGGGGGCGAACACTGAAGCTTTCTTT,CASSFSPGANTEAFF
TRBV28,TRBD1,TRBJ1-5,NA,TGTGCCAGCCATGAACCGGGACAGGGACATCAGCCCCAGCATTTT,CASHEPGQGHQPQHF
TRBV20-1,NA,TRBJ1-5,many,TGCAGTGCTAGAGATGGGGCAGGGAACCAGCCCCAGCATTTT,CSARDGAGNQPQHF
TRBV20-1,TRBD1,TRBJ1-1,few,TGCAGTGCGAAGACAGGGGGAGGGAACACTGAAGCTTTCTTT,CSAKTGGGNTEAFF
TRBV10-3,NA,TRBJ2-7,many,TGTGCCATCAGTGTAGTGTCCCTAGGGATCTACGAGCAGTACTTC,CAISVVSLGIYEQYF
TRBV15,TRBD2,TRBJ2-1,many,TGTGCCACCTCAAGCGGGGGGGCCTACAATGAGCAGTTCTTC,CATSSGGAYNEQFF
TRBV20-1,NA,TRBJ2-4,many,TGCAGTGCTAGAGTAGGGGGGGCGAGGACCAAAAACATTCAGTACTTC,CSARVGGARTKNIQYF
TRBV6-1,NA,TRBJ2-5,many,TGTGCCAGCAGGCTACAAAAGGGAGGAGAGACCCAGTACTTC,CASRLQKGGETQYF
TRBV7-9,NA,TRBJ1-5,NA,TGTGCCAGCAGCCGCGGAGGTCAGCCCCAGCATTTT,CASSRGGQPQHF
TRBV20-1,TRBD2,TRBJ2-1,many,TGCAGTGCACAAACCGGGACTAGCGGGGGGCTTGAGCAGTTCTTC,CSAQTGTSGGLEQFF
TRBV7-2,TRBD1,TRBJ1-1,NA,TGTGCCAGCAGCCTACGGACAGGGGGGCTCGGTGAAGCTTTCTTT,CASSLRTGGLGEAFF
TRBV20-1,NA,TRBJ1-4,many,TGCAGTGCTGGACTTACTAATGAAAAACTGTTTTTT,CSAGLTNEKLFF